Each of the 2 T cell receptor beta chains below was sequenced from the same sample in a study of blood T cells in healthy people across ages. Sample-barcoded 5' priming and a J-beta primer mix drove a second PCR of roughly 6 to 12 cycles. TCRdb re-called the 5' RACE reads with MiXCR, one entry per CDR3 protein. The sample has about a million distinct CDR3 sequences, under 40% seen once; the top ten hold around 12%. Sequenced input: blood. The origin of the receptors is a man younger than 30 in good health.

This CDR3 reads CATRGRTEKLFF. The CDR3 DNA reads TGCGCCACCAGGGGACGAACTGAAAAACTGTTTTTT. The chain couples TRBV4-1 to TRBJ1-4; D might be TRBD1 (6 bases). The germline gives CDR1 MGHRA, CDR2 YSYEKL. This CDR3 spans 12 amino acids. The V end lost 10 bases, the J end lost 7 bases, and 13 bases lay between the germline ends.

This clonotype appeared a few times. J is TRBJ2-5 and V is TRBV12-3 or TRBV12-4; 9 nucleotides match TRBD1. The J call may be incorrect, as the DNA end agrees better with TRBJ2-7. The CDR3 consists of 15 residues. CDR3 nucleotide sequence: TGTGCCAGCAGCCTGACCGGGACAGGGCTCTACGAGCAGTACTTC. Translated: CASSLTGTGLYEQYF.